These 10 T cell receptor beta chains originate from one sample sequenced in a study of CD8 T cells in Susac syndrome. Random hexamers primed reverse transcription of about 0.5 to 1 ug RNA. TCRdb re-derived calls from the immunoSEQ multiplex PCR reads in MiXCR, one entry per CDR3 protein. The table shows around 200,000 distinct CDR3 sequences, with 85% to 95% occurring only once. Sequencing was done on a sample of CD4+ T cells from PBMCs. These TCRs come from a human donor with Susac syndrome.

This clonotype is a singleton in its sample. This chain uses TRBV28 with TRBJ2-3; 9 bases align to TRBD1. The CDR3 loop spans 17 amino acids. The ends lost 3 bases at V and 3 bases at J; junction bases unmatched: 10. Germline CDR1 MDHEN, CDR2 SYDVKM. DNA for the CDR3: TGTGCCAGCAGTTTCCTGGACAGGGGCATATGGACAGATACGCAGTATTTT. It is translated as CASSFLDRGIWTDTQYF.

The chain has TRBV10-3 and TRBJ2-7; 10 bases agree with TRBD1. Germline V gene lookup returns CDR1 ENHRY and CDR2 SYGVKD. J was trimmed by 5 bases and V by 6 bases; bases with no gene match: 10. The CDR3 extends over 15 amino acids. The CDR3 sequence: CAIRVSRDRGNEQYF. CDR3 in DNA: TGTGCCATCAGGGTTTCCCGGGACAGGGGCAACGAGCAGTACTTC.

V gene TRBV6-6 combines with J gene TRBJ2-7; D possibly matches TRBD1 or TRBD2 (5 bases each). CDR1 MNHNY and CDR2 SVGAGI come from the germline V gene (reference sequence). The CDR3 is made up of 14 amino acids. V lost 5 bases to trimming and J lost 11 bases, with 22 bases between them. CDR3 bases: TGTGCCAGCAGTAGGGGTGGAGGACAAGGGTGGGAGTACTTC. Translated: CASSRGGGQGWEYF.

The chain combines TRBV30 with TRBJ1-2; 7 bases map to TRBD1. The germline V gene encodes CDR1 GTSNPN and CDR2 SVGIG (reference sequence). J lost 7 bases, V lost 1 base, and 9 bases had no gene match. The CDR3 loop spans 14 amino acids. CDR3 bases: TGTGCCTGGAGTGACTACAGGGGATCGAGTGGCTACACCTTC. It encodes CAWSDYRGSSGYTF.

This chain connects TRBV6-4 to TRBJ1-5; D possibly corresponds to TRBD1 (5 bases). This CDR3 has 15 amino acids. Germline loops: CDR1 MRHNA, CDR2 SNTAGT. Trimming shortened V by 6 bases and J by 6 bases, and 18 bases separated the two germline ends. The DNA for the CDR3 is TGTGCCAGCAGAAACCGGGGGGAACGTGGTCAGCCCCAGCATTTT. Amino acid sequence: CASRNRGERGQPQHF.

The chain couples TRBV30 to TRBJ2-4, with TRBD1 as a possible D gene (5 bases). The CDR3 contains 18 residues. Trimming removed 0 bases at V and 3 bases at J, with 21 bases between. The germline gives CDR1 GTSNPN, CDR2 SVGIG (reference sequence). CDR3 sequence: CAWSVNFAGPIGKNIQYF. CDR3 in DNA: TGTGCCTGGAGTGTAAATTTTGCAGGGCCGATTGGCAAAAACATTCAGTACTTC.

The V gene is TRBV7-2, the J gene TRBJ2-5; possibly TRBD1 for D (6 bases). Germline-derived CDR1 and CDR2 are SGHTA and FQGNSA. The ends were cut back, 2 bases at V and 2 bases at J, with 9 bases in the middle. The CDR3 totals 14 residues. In nucleotides, the CDR3 is TGTGCCAGCAGCTTAACAGGGTGGCAAGAGACCCAGTACTTC. Translated, it gives CASSLTGWQETQYF. The variable domain in full, with the rest retrieved from reference TRBV7-2 and TRBJ2-5, is GAGVSQSPSNKVTEKGKDVELRCDPISGHTALYWYRQSLGQGLEFLIYFQGNSAPDKSGLPSDRFSAERTGGSVSTLTIQRTQQEDSAVYLCASSLTGWQETQYFGPGTRLLVL.

The chain couples TRBV29-1 to TRBJ1-5; D perhaps matches TRBD1 (5 bases). This CDR3 spans 15 amino acids. Germline CDR1 SQVTM, CDR2 ANQGSEA. Between the trimmed V and J ends, which lost 4 bases and 5 bases, there was a span of 18 bases. The chain's CDR3 is CSVAEGQGLYQPQHF. In DNA form, the CDR3 reads TGCAGCGTTGCGGAGGGGCAGGGCCTTTATCAGCCCCAGCATTTT.

This rearrangement joins TRBV29-1 to TRBJ1-2, with D maybe TRBD1 (5 bases). This CDR3 has 12 amino acids. CDR1 and CDR2 (germline): SQVTM, ANQGSEA. The CDR3 spells CTIGGENYGYTF. The DNA of the CDR3 is TGCACCATTGGAGGGGAGAACTATGGCTACACCTTC.

The rearrangement links TRBV18 to TRBJ2-1; TRBD1 or TRBD2 may be the D gene (6 bases each). The CDR3 extends over 15 amino acids. Trimming stripped 3 bases from V and 7 bases from J, with 16 bases between. Germline lookup yields CDR1 KGHSH and CDR2 LQKENI. The DNA of the CDR3 is TGTGCCAGCTCACCGTCTGGGGGGCGCTTGAATGAGCAGTTCTTC. It codes for CASSPSGGRLNEQFF.